The source of this TCR beta chain is a study of beta chain features in type 1 diabetes. Study conclusions and caveats: A moderate, significant TCRB CDR3 shortening appeared in type 1 diabetes across four CD4+ subsets. cDNA sequencing could over-represent cells with high TCR expression.

Expressed TCRB transcripts were sequenced because the isolated RNA had all been reverse transcribed beforehand. Regulatory, naive and central memory T cell samples averaged approximately 3.4 million reads. Assay: immunoSEQ multiplex PCR; the TCRdb copy retains only in-frame clones and omits some. The data contain 250,000 to 350,000 clones, 13% to 15% of them singletons. Notes on this clone: The antigen is undetermined.

The CDR3 has 13 residues. Deletions cut 5 bases from V and 3 bases from J, with 10 bases between. Germline-derived CDR1 and CDR2 are SEHNR and FQNEAQ (reference sequence). A single heparinised draw of approximately 110 mL on average was taken per donor. The specimen was naive CD4+ T cells from blood. The clonotype was recovered from a man aged 25 to 40 with type 1 diabetes. The chain has TRBV7-9 and TRBJ1-1; D perhaps matches TRBD1 (6 bases). The CDR3 loop is CASSANRDTEAFF. CDR3 bases: TGTGCCAGCAGCGCGAACAGGGACACTGAAGCTTTCTTT.